A selection of T cell receptor beta chains follows, all from one sample in a study of T cell changes during pregnancy in multiple sclerosis. The data were produced by immunoSEQ multiplex PCR, yet TCRdb's version contains in-frame clones alone and is incomplete. In the table there are some 85,000 clones, 93% of which are singletons. The sample was peripheral blood, taken in the second trimester of pregnancy. The source of these receptors is a female donor in good health, enrolled as a control in a pregnancy study. Both conserved end residues are part of each CDR3. The D gene is left open where the match is weak. Clone sizes are given selectively: once, few, many, or a class where the clone is expanded.

v_call	clone_size	d_call	j_call	cdr3_nt	cdr3_aa
TRBV6-1	.	.	TRBJ2-5	TGTGCCAGCAGTGTGGGGAGGTCAGGGGGGAGGCGGGAGACCCAGTACTTC	CASSVGRSGGRRETQYF
TRBV27	.	.	TRBJ1-1	TGTGCCAGCAGTTCCAATCTGAACACTGAAGCTTTCTTT	CASSSNLNTEAFF
TRBV5-5	.	.	TRBJ1-4	TGTGCCAGCAGCTTGCAGGGCAGGTCAACTAATGAAAAACTGTTTTTT	CASSLQGRSTNEKLFF
TRBV5-5	once	.	TRBJ1-2	TGTGCCAGCAGCTTGGCAGGCCGGTCAGGCACCAACTATGGCTACACCTTC	CASSLAGRSGTNYGYTF
TRBV11-3	.	.	TRBJ1-1	TGTGCCAGCAGCTTAGGGTTATCGGGAACGGACACTGAAGCTTTCTTT	CASSLGLSGTDTEAFF
TRBV10-3	.	TRBD1	TRBJ2-7	TGTGCCATCAGTAACCAGCGGACAGGGGAGGATAACTACGAGCAGTACTTC	CAISNQRTGEDNYEQYF
TRBV5-1	.	TRBD2	TRBJ2-1	TGCGCCAGCAGCCCTTATGTAGCGGGGGGCGCCTACAATGAGCAGTTCTTC	CASSPYVAGGAYNEQFF
TRBV5-1	.	.	TRBJ2-5	TGCGCCAGCAGCTTGGAAGTCGGCAGGGGTTCCCAAGAGACCCAGTACTTC	CASSLEVGRGSQETQYF
TRBV6-5	.	.	TRBJ2-5	TGTGCCAGCAGTTACGGGGCAGGGGGGAGAAAGACCCAGTACTTC	CASSYGAGGRKTQYF
TRBV4-2	once	TRBD2	TRBJ2-2	TGTGCCAGCAGCCAAGATGTCCGACTAGCGGGGAACACCGGGGAGCTGTTTTTT	CASSQDVRLAGNTGELFF
TRBV18	.	.	TRBJ2-7	TGTGCCAGCTCACCAAAGCCGGGGGGCCAGGCAGAGCAGTACTTC	CASSPKPGGQAEQYF
TRBV6-5	.	.	TRBJ1-4	TGTGCCAGCAGTTACCGATTGGCGGGGAATAATGAAAAACTGTTTTTT	CASSYRLAGNNEKLFF
TRBV7-9	.	.	TRBJ2-4	TGTGCCAGCAGCTTTACTCCCCCCCACGGCAGGGTGGGGAACATTCAGTACTTC	CASSFTPPHGRVGNIQYF
TRBV7-2	.	.	TRBJ2-7	TGTGCCAGCAGCTTTGGGCAGGGGTCCTCCTACGAGCAGTACTTC	CASSFGQGSSYEQYF
TRBV9	.	.	TRBJ1-1	TGTGCCAGCAGCGGAAGGACTACCATGAACACTGAAGCTTTCTTT	CASSGRTTMNTEAFF
TRBV7-9	.	TRBD2	TRBJ2-5	TGTGCCAGCACCCTCGAAGCGGGGGCAGAGACCCAGTACTTC	CASTLEAGAETQYF
TRBV11-2	.	TRBD1	TRBJ1-2	TGTGCCAGCAGCTTAGAGGCAGGGGGAGATGGCTACACCTTC	CASSLEAGGDGYTF
TRBV29-1	.	.	TRBJ2-3	TGCAGCGTAGGACAGCCTAGCACAGATACGCAGTATTTT	CSVGQPSTDTQYF
TRBV7-2	.	.	TRBJ1-2	TGTGCCAGCAGCTTAGCTTTTGAGACTTGGAATGGCTACACCTTC	CASSLAFETWNGYTF
TRBV5-1	.	.	TRBJ1-4	TGCGCCAGCAGTTGGACAGTAAATGAAAAACTGTTTTTT	CASSWTVNEKLFF
TRBV28	.	TRBD1	TRBJ1-1	TGTGCCAGCAGTTCGGGGACAGGGGGAACTGAAGCTTTCTTT	CASSSGTGGTEAFF
TRBV6-4	.	TRBD1	TRBJ1-6	TGTGCCAGCAGTGAAAACAGGGGGCCTTCACCCCTCCACTTT	CASSENRGPSPLHF
TRBV5-4	.	TRBD2	TRBJ2-3	TGTGCCAGCAGCTCTGGGACTAGCGGGGGAATAACAGATACGCAGTATTTT	CASSSGTSGGITDTQYF
TRBV2	.	TRBD1	TRBJ2-7	TGTGCCAGCAGTGATTGGCAGGGGGCCTACGAGCAGTACTTC	CASSDWQGAYEQYF
TRBV7-3	few	TRBD1	TRBJ2-5	TGTGCCAGCAGCCCCCGAGGACAGGGGTTGGAGACCCAGTACTTC	CASSPRGQGLETQYF
TRBV7-9	.	TRBD1	TRBJ1-2	TGTGCCAGCAGCTTAGTTGTCGGGACAGGGGACGGCTACACCTTC	CASSLVVGTGDGYTF
TRBV19	.	TRBD1	TRBJ1-5	TGTGCCAGTAGTTCTCAGGGGGCAGGTCAGCCCCAGCATTTT	CASSSQGAGQPQHF